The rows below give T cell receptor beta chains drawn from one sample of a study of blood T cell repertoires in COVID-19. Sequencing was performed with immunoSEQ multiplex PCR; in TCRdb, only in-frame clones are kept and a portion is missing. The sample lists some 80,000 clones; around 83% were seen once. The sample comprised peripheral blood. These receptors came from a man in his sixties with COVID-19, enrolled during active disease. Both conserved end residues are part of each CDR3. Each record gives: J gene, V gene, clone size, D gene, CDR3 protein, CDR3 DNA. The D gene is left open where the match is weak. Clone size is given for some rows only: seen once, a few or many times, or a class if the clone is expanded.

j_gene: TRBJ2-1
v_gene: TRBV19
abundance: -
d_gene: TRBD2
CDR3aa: CASSIVGEGGNEQFF
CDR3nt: TGTGCCAGTAGTATAGTGGGGGAGGGAGGGAATGAGCAGTTCTTC

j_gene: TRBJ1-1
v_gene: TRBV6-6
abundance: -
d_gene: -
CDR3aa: CASTLDSVNTEAFF
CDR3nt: TGTGCCAGCACTTTGGACAGTGTGAACACTGAAGCTTTCTTT

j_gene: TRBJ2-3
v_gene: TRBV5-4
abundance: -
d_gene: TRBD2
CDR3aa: CASSLAVAGDLTDTQYF
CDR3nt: TGTGCCAGCAGCTTGGCCGTAGCGGGAGACCTCACAGATACGCAGTATTTT

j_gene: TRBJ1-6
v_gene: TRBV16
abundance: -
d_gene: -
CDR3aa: CASSQSGGAAYNSPLHF
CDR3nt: TGTGCCAGCAGCCAATCGGGAGGGGCCGCCTATAATTCACCCCTCCACTTT

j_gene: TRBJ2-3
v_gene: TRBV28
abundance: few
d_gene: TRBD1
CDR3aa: CATSQGAWGDTQYF
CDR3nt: TGTGCCACCTCCCAGGGGGCATGGGGGGATACGCAGTATTTT

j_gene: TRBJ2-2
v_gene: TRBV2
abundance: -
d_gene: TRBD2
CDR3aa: CASSASGNTGELFF
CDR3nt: TGTGCCAGCAGTGCTAGCGGAAACACCGGGGAGCTGTTTTTT

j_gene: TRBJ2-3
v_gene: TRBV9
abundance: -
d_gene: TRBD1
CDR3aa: CASSHPRGQGSTDTQYF
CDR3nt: TGTGCCAGCAGCCATCCGAGAGGACAGGGGAGCACAGATACGCAGTATTTT

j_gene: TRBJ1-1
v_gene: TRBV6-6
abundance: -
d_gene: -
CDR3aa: CASRPTGYWAAFF
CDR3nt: TGTGCCAGCAGGCCCACAGGGTACTGGGCGGCTTTCTTT

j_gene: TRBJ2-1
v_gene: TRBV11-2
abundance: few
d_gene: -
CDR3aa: CASSLAGLSYNEQFF
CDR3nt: TGTGCCAGCAGCTTAGCGGGACTCTCCTACAATGAGCAGTTCTTC

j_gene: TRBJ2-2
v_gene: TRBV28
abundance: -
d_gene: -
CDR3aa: CASSLHRSNTGELFF
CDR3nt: TGTGCCAGCAGTTTACACAGATCGAACACCGGGGAGCTGTTTTTT

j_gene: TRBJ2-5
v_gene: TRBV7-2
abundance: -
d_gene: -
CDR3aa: CASSLVPEETQYF
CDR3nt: TGTGCCAGCAGCTTAGTCCCGGAAGAGACCCAGTACTTC

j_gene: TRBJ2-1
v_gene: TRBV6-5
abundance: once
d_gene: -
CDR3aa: CASSYADRNYNEQFF
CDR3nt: TGTGCCAGCAGTTACGCAGACAGGAATTACAATGAGCAGTTCTTC

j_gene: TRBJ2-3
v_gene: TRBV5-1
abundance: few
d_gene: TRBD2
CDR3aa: CASSRTSGGASTDTQYF
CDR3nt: TGCGCCAGCAGCCGAACTAGCGGGGGGGCCTCCACAGATACGCAGTATTTT

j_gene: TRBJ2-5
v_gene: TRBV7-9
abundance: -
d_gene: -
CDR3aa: CASSPDSPAAQYF
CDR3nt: TGTGCCAGCAGTCCCGACTCCCCGGCGGCCCAGTACTTC

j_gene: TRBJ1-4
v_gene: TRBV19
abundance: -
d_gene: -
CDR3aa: CASSPGEVWEKLFF
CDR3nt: TGTGCCAGTAGTCCTGGGGAGGTTTGGGAAAAACTGTTTTTT

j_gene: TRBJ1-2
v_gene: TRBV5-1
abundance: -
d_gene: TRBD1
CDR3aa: CASRGTGADGYTF
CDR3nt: TGCGCCAGCAGAGGGACAGGGGCGGATGGCTACACCTTC

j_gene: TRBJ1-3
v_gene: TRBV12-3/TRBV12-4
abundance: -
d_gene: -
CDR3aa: CASRQEWGNTIYF
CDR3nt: TGTGCCAGCAGACAGGAGTGGGGAAACACCATATATTTT

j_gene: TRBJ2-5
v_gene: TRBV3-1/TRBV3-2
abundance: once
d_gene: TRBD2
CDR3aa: CASSPSGPGETQYF
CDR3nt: TGTGCCAGCAGCCCTAGCGGGCCGGGAGAGACCCAGTACTTC

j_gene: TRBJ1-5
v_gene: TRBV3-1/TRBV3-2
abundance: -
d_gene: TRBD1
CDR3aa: CASSHGQGGNQPQHF
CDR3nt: TGTGCCAGCAGCCACGGACAGGGGGGCAATCAGCCCCAGCATTTT

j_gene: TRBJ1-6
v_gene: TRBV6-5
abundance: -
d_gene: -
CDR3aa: CASRSSGIYNSPLHF
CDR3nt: TGTGCCAGCAGATCCTCGGGTATCTATAATTCACCCCTCCACTTT

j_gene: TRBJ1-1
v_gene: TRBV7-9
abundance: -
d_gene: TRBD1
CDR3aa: CASSSGQDTEAFF
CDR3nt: TGTGCCAGCAGCTCCGGACAGGACACTGAAGCTTTCTTT

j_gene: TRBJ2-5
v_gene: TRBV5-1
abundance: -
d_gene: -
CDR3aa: CASSLDRTQETQYF
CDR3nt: TGCGCCAGCAGCTTGGACAGAACCCAAGAGACCCAGTACTTC

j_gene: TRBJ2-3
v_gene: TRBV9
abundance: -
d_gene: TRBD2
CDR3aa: CASSADSGGAWTQYF
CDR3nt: TGTGCCAGCAGCGCCGATAGCGGGGGGGCTTGGACGCAGTATTTT

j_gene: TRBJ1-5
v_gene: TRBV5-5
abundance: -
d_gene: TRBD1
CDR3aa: CASSLGGQGDQPQHF
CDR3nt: TGTGCCAGCAGCTTGGGTGGACAGGGTGATCAGCCCCAGCATTTT

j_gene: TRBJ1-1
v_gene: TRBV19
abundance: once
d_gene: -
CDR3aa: CASSIRKEDTEAFF
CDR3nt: TGTGCCAGTAGTATTCGGAAGGAGGACACTGAAGCTTTCTTT